This T cell receptor beta chain was identified during a study of T cell responses to AZD1222 COVID-19 vaccine. Study findings and constraints: Vaccine-associated CD4 TCRs spanned spike, dominant at 160-218 and 743-854. White British donors predominated, females outnumbered males, and clonal diversity was possibly underestimated. A rise in Spike-specific TCR breadth and depth followed two AZD1222 doses. Only 6 or 7 AZD1222 recipients tested seropositive at baseline.

Assay used: immunoSEQ multiplex PCR; TCRdb lists only in-frame clones, some missing. The table has tens of thousands of clones, around nine tenths seen once; the top ten hold 9.5% to 13%. The CDR3 sequence is 15 residues long. CDR1 is SEHNR and CDR2 is FQNEAQ in the germline V gene (reference sequence). The ends lost 2 bases at V and 3 bases at J; junction bases unmatched: 0. With respect to this clone: What it binds is not known. Other DNA sequences from this sample encode an identical CDR3 as well.

Sequenced material: peripheral blood, taken 28 days after the second AZD1222 dose. This receptor was identified in an adult who received the AZD1222 COVID-19 vaccine. The rearrangement joins TRBV7-9 to TRBJ2-3; TRBD2 matches at 12 bases. The CDR3 region is CASSLLAGGTDTQYF. The DNA for the CDR3 is TGTGCCAGCAGCTTACTAGCGGGGGGGACAGATACGCAGTATTTT.